These T cell receptor beta chains were read from a single sample in a study of shared clonotypes between healthy human individuals. Only in-frame clones appear in the TCRdb table, and some are missing; sequencing was by immunoSEQ multiplex PCR. Of about 2.1 million clones detected, 85% to 95% appear once; the ten largest clones hold 1.5% to 2%. The source material was naive CD8+ T cells from PBMCs. All receptors derive from a man aged 18 to 30 in good health. Some clones in this sample may be carry-over from other donors' samples. CDR3s include the opening cysteine and the closing phenylalanine or tryptophan. A D gene is named only where the DNA matches it firmly. Clone sizes are given selectively: once, few, many, or a class where the clone is expanded.

V gene: TRBV5-1; D gene: -; clone size: -; J gene: TRBJ2-1; CDR3 DNA: TGCGCCAGCAGCTTGGAAGGGATTGACTCCTACAATGAGCAGTTCTTC; CDR3 protein: CASSLEGIDSYNEQFF
V gene: TRBV4-1; D gene: TRBD2; clone size: -; J gene: TRBJ2-3; CDR3 DNA: TGCGCCAGCAGCCAAGTAAAGGGGATCGGGGGGAGCGTGGATACGCAGTATTTT; CDR3 protein: CASSQVKGIGGSVDTQYF
V gene: TRBV6-5; D gene: -; clone size: -; J gene: TRBJ1-2; CDR3 DNA: TGTGCCAGCAGTCCCCTCGGACGAGGCTATGGCTACACCTTC; CDR3 protein: CASSPLGRGYGYTF
V gene: TRBV21-1; D gene: -; clone size: -; J gene: TRBJ2-7; CDR3 DNA: TGTGCCAGCAGCAAAGATGGATGTGGGGAATGGGGAGACTCCTACGAGCAGTACTTC; CDR3 protein: CASSKDGCGEWGDSYEQYF
V gene: TRBV11-3; D gene: TRBD1; clone size: -; J gene: TRBJ2-3; CDR3 DNA: TGTGCCAGCAGCCCCCGACAGGGGGGCACAGATACGCAGTATTTT; CDR3 protein: CASSPRQGGTDTQYF
V gene: TRBV5-1; D gene: TRBD2; clone size: -; J gene: TRBJ2-7; CDR3 DNA: TGCGCCAGCAGCGCCGGACTAGCCGATCGCTACGAGCAGTACTTC; CDR3 protein: CASSAGLADRYEQYF
V gene: TRBV27; D gene: -; clone size: -; J gene: TRBJ2-7; CDR3 DNA: TGTGCCAGCAGTTTACAGTGGCTGGGAGGACTCGAGCAGTACTTC; CDR3 protein: CASSLQWLGGLEQYF
V gene: TRBV27; D gene: -; clone size: -; J gene: TRBJ2-1; CDR3 DNA: TGTGCCAGCACCCCGCGAACAGGGAGCTCCTACAATGAGCAGTTCTTC; CDR3 protein: CASTPRTGSSYNEQFF
V gene: TRBV6-1; D gene: TRBD2; clone size: -; J gene: TRBJ2-7; CDR3 DNA: TGTGCCAGCAGTGAAGCGCGGGCGGGAGGCTCCTACGAGCAGTACTTC; CDR3 protein: CASSEARAGGSYEQYF
V gene: TRBV13; D gene: -; clone size: -; J gene: TRBJ2-1; CDR3 DNA: TGTGCCAGCAGCCCCCTCGGACGAGCTTACAATGAGCAGTTCTTC; CDR3 protein: CASSPLGRAYNEQFF
V gene: TRBV19; D gene: TRBD2; clone size: -; J gene: TRBJ2-1; CDR3 DNA: TGTGCCAGTAGTATTGGTCTAGCGGCCTACAATGAGCAGTTCTTC; CDR3 protein: CASSIGLAAYNEQFF
V gene: TRBV5-5; D gene: -; clone size: -; J gene: TRBJ2-7; CDR3 DNA: TGTGCCAGCGGAGCCTACGAGCAGTACTTC; CDR3 protein: CASGAYEQYF
V gene: TRBV28; D gene: -; clone size: -; J gene: TRBJ1-3; CDR3 DNA: TGTGCCAGCAGTTTAAGGGAAAGGGTCTTTGGAAACACCATATATTTT; CDR3 protein: CASSLRERVFGNTIYF
V gene: TRBV2; D gene: TRBD1; clone size: -; J gene: TRBJ2-7; CDR3 DNA: TGTGCCAGCAGTAGGGGGGCAGGGGGCCGGTACGAGCAGTACTTC; CDR3 protein: CASSRGAGGRYEQYF
V gene: TRBV2; D gene: TRBD2; clone size: -; J gene: TRBJ2-1; CDR3 DNA: TGTGCCAGCAGTGCATGGAGCGGGAGGGCTGAGAATGAGCAGTTCTTC; CDR3 protein: CASSAWSGRAENEQFF
V gene: TRBV7-9; D gene: TRBD2; clone size: -; J gene: TRBJ2-4; CDR3 DNA: TGTGCCAGCAGCTTACCCCCGGGACTAGCGGGAGCAAGGAACATTCAGTACTTC; CDR3 protein: CASSLPPGLAGARNIQYF
V gene: TRBV5-6; D gene: -; clone size: -; J gene: TRBJ2-2; CDR3 DNA: TGTGCCAGCAGCTTGTCTGCAACCGGGGAGCTGTTTTTT; CDR3 protein: CASSLSATGELFF
V gene: TRBV7-9; D gene: -; clone size: -; J gene: TRBJ2-3; CDR3 DNA: TGTGCCAGCATCAACCCGCGACTAGTTAGCACAGATACGCAGTATTTT; CDR3 protein: CASINPRLVSTDTQYF
V gene: TRBV29-1; D gene: TRBD2; clone size: -; J gene: TRBJ2-3; CDR3 DNA: TGCAGCGTCCTAGCGGGAGGGCCAGATACGCAGTATTTT; CDR3 protein: CSVLAGGPDTQYF
V gene: TRBV7-2; D gene: TRBD2; clone size: -; J gene: TRBJ2-7; CDR3 DNA: TGTGCCAGCAGCAGCCTAGCGGGAGGGTCGGGAAACGAGCAGTACTTC; CDR3 protein: CASSSLAGGSGNEQYF
V gene: TRBV7-6; D gene: -; clone size: -; J gene: TRBJ2-7; CDR3 DNA: TGTGCCAGCAGCCAGGGGACGGGTCGCTACGAGCAGTACTTC; CDR3 protein: CASSQGTGRYEQYF
V gene: TRBV6-1; D gene: -; clone size: -; J gene: TRBJ1-2; CDR3 DNA: TGTGCCAGCAGTGAAGGGGCCTTGGGGGGCTATGGCTACACCTTC; CDR3 protein: CASSEGALGGYGYTF
V gene: TRBV9; D gene: -; clone size: once; J gene: TRBJ2-1; CDR3 DNA: TGTGCCAGCAGCGTTGGGGGCCTCGGTGAGCAGTTCTTC; CDR3 protein: CASSVGGLGEQFF
V gene: TRBV11-2; D gene: TRBD2; clone size: -; J gene: TRBJ2-1; CDR3 DNA: TGTGCCAGCAGTATAGCGGGAGGGAAGTACAATGAGCAGTTCTTC; CDR3 protein: CASSIAGGKYNEQFF
V gene: TRBV4-3; D gene: -; clone size: few; J gene: TRBJ1-5; CDR3 DNA: TGCGCCAGCAGCCAAGAGGCGGGGAGCAATCAGCCCCAGCATTTT; CDR3 protein: CASSQEAGSNQPQHF
V gene: TRBV19; D gene: TRBD1; clone size: -; J gene: TRBJ1-2; CDR3 DNA: TGTGCCAGTACCGGCGGACAGGGGCTAGGCGGCTACACCTTC; CDR3 protein: CASTGGQGLGGYTF
V gene: TRBV28; D gene: -; clone size: -; J gene: TRBJ2-7; CDR3 DNA: TGTGCCAGCAGTTCCCGGGCAGTGGGGTACGAGCAGTACTTC; CDR3 protein: CASSSRAVGYEQYF
V gene: TRBV6-5; D gene: -; clone size: -; J gene: TRBJ1-2; CDR3 DNA: TGTGCCAGCAGTTACTCGTCGGCAGGACTAGATGGCTACACCTTC; CDR3 protein: CASSYSSAGLDGYTF
V gene: TRBV4-1; D gene: -; clone size: -; J gene: TRBJ1-1; CDR3 DNA: TGCGCCAGCAGCCAACAGGGCGCGCCTTTTGACGCTTTCTTT; CDR3 protein: CASSQQGAPFDAFF
V gene: TRBV7-2; D gene: -; clone size: once; J gene: TRBJ2-1; CDR3 DNA: TGTGCCAGCAGCTTCGACATAGCATCACGATTTATTGAGCAGTTCTTC; CDR3 protein: CASSFDIASRFIEQFF
V gene: TRBV5-1; D gene: -; clone size: -; J gene: TRBJ2-2; CDR3 DNA: TGCGCCAGCAGCTTGCTGGGACATATGCGGACCGGGGAGCTGTTTTTT; CDR3 protein: CASSLLGHMRTGELFF
V gene: TRBV11-2; D gene: TRBD2; clone size: -; J gene: TRBJ2-7; CDR3 DNA: TGTGCCAGCAGCTCCCGAGCGGGATCCTACGAGCAGTACTTC; CDR3 protein: CASSSRAGSYEQYF
V gene: TRBV5-6; D gene: -; clone size: once; J gene: TRBJ2-1; CDR3 DNA: TGTGCCAGCAGCTTACTTACAGGGACCTACAATGAGCAGTTCTTC; CDR3 protein: CASSLLTGTYNEQFF
V gene: TRBV6-1; D gene: -; clone size: -; J gene: TRBJ1-1; CDR3 DNA: TGTGCCAGCAGTCTGGACATTCCCACTGAAGCTTTCTTT; CDR3 protein: CASSLDIPTEAFF
V gene: TRBV6-6; D gene: -; clone size: -; J gene: TRBJ1-1; CDR3 DNA: TGTGCCAGCAGCCTAACTACAGGTATCACTGAAGCTTTCTTT; CDR3 protein: CASSLTTGITEAFF
V gene: TRBV5-6; D gene: TRBD2; clone size: -; J gene: TRBJ2-1; CDR3 DNA: TGTGCCAGCACCTGGGGGTCGGCGGGAGGTTACAATGAGCAGTTCTTC; CDR3 protein: CASTWGSAGGYNEQFF
V gene: TRBV5-1; D gene: TRBD2; clone size: -; J gene: TRBJ2-2; CDR3 DNA: TGCGCCACCTCTAGCGGGAAAGATTACACCGGGGAGCTGTTTTTT; CDR3 protein: CATSSGKDYTGELFF
V gene: TRBV28; D gene: -; clone size: -; J gene: TRBJ1-2; CDR3 DNA: TGTGCCAGCAGTTTGGACTCAAGCTATGGCTACACCTTC; CDR3 protein: CASSLDSSYGYTF
V gene: TRBV19; D gene: TRBD1; clone size: -; J gene: TRBJ2-5; CDR3 DNA: TGTGCCAGTAGTCACCCAGGGACCACAGGGGTAGACGGAGAGACCCAGTACTTC; CDR3 protein: CASSHPGTTGVDGETQYF
V gene: TRBV2; D gene: TRBD1; clone size: -; J gene: TRBJ2-3; CDR3 DNA: TGTGCCAGCAATGCGGACAGGGGGGCAGATACGCAGTATTTT; CDR3 protein: CASNADRGADTQYF
V gene: TRBV7-6; D gene: TRBD2; clone size: once; J gene: TRBJ2-7; CDR3 DNA: TGTGCCAGCAGCCCGAGCCTTACTAGCGGCCTCTCCTACGAGCAGTACTTC; CDR3 protein: CASSPSLTSGLSYEQYF
V gene: TRBV11-2; D gene: -; clone size: -; J gene: TRBJ2-7; CDR3 DNA: TGTGCCAGCAGTTCAGGACGGATCTACGAGCAGTACTTC; CDR3 protein: CASSSGRIYEQYF
V gene: TRBV19; D gene: -; clone size: -; J gene: TRBJ2-1; CDR3 DNA: TGTGCCAGTAGTATTCAGGGTTTCGGCAATGAGCAGTTCTTC; CDR3 protein: CASSIQGFGNEQFF
V gene: TRBV28; D gene: TRBD2; clone size: -; J gene: TRBJ2-1; CDR3 DNA: TGTGCCAGCAGTCTTTCTAGCGGGATTCGAGATGGAGGTCTTTCTAGCGGGATTCGAGATGAGCAGTTCTTC; CDR3 protein: CASSLSSGIRDGGLSSGIRDEQFF
V gene: TRBV11-2; D gene: -; clone size: -; J gene: TRBJ1-1; CDR3 DNA: TGTGCCAGCAGCTTAGTTGGGACAAAAATAACTGAAGCTTTCTTT; CDR3 protein: CASSLVGTKITEAFF
V gene: TRBV4-2; D gene: -; clone size: -; J gene: TRBJ1-2; CDR3 DNA: TGTGCCAGCAGCCAGGTTCCAGCTTTCTATGGCTACACCTTC; CDR3 protein: CASSQVPAFYGYTF
V gene: TRBV4-1; D gene: -; clone size: -; J gene: TRBJ2-7; CDR3 DNA: TGCGCCAGCAGCCAATCCGGGACTGCAAACTACGAGCAGTACTTC; CDR3 protein: CASSQSGTANYEQYF